Listed below are T cell receptor beta chains from one sample, sequenced in a study of ipilimumab plus nivolumab after autologous stem cell transplantation. Profiled with immunoSEQ multiplex PCR; TCRdb holds only in-frame clones, not every one. In the table there are about 83,000 clones, 75% to 85% of which are singletons. This material consisted of PBMCs, taken in a trial of ipilimumab plus nivolumab as post-transplant consolidation. The source of these receptors is a male donor with diffuse large B-cell lymphoma. CDR3s include the opening cysteine and the closing phenylalanine or tryptophan. Fields, in order: J gene, D gene, clone size, V gene, CDR3 protein, CDR3 DNA. A D gene is named only where the DNA matches it firmly. The listing skips clone size in some rows; elsewhere it reads once, few, many or a size class.

TRBJ2-7 TRBD2 once TRBV2 CASSVQRGDTYEQYF TGTGCCAGCAGTGTACAGCGGGGGGACACCTACGAGCAGTACTTC
TRBJ2-7 - once TRBV14 CASSQDWASNYEQYF TGTGCCAGCAGCCAAGATTGGGCCTCTAACTACGAGCAGTACTTC
TRBJ2-1 - - TRBV7-9 CASSLETGGNEQFF TGTGCCAGCAGCTTGGAGACAGGAGGTAATGAGCAGTTCTTC
TRBJ1-1 - - TRBV15 CATSRAAGLLTEAFF TGTGCCACCAGCAGAGCAGCGGGGTTGTTAACTGAAGCTTTCTTT
TRBJ2-5 - - TRBV2 CASSEERSETQYF TGTGCCAGCAGTGAGGAGAGATCAGAGACCCAGTACTTC
TRBJ1-6 - - TRBV5-5 CASSWTTGGADNSPLHF TGTGCCAGCAGCTGGACTACAGGTGGGGCTGATAATTCACCCCTCCACTTT
TRBJ1-1 - - TRBV10-3 CAISEPTAMNTEAFF TGTGCCATCAGTGAGCCGACAGCCATGAACACTGAAGCTTTCTTT
TRBJ2-6 TRBD2 - TRBV13 CASSRYTPGGSEESGANVLTF TGTGCCAGCAGCCGTTATACCCCGGGAGGATCCGAGGAATCTGGGGCCAACGTCCTGACTTTC
TRBJ1-5 - - TRBV4-2 CASSQRTTSTHQPQHF TGTGCCAGCAGCCAAAGAACGACATCGACTCATCAGCCCCAGCATTTT
TRBJ2-7 TRBD2 - TRBV7-9 CASGSGEGEQYF TGTGCCAGCGGCTCGGGGGAGGGGGAGCAGTACTTC
TRBJ2-1 TRBD2 - TRBV7-8 CASVLAGPLYNEQFF TGTGCCAGCGTACTAGCGGGGCCCCTCTACAATGAGCAGTTCTTC
TRBJ1-1 TRBD1 - TRBV25-1 CASRLTGGATEAFF TGTGCCAGCAGGCTGACAGGGGGGGCCACTGAAGCTTTCTTT
TRBJ1-4 TRBD1 - TRBV6-5 CASSYRDRFGEKLFF TGTGCCAGCAGTTACCGGGACAGGTTCGGGGAAAAACTGTTTTTT
TRBJ2-7 TRBD2 few TRBV7-8 CASSLVERGGGLEQYF TGTGCCAGCAGCTTAGTCGAGAGGGGCGGGGGTCTCGAGCAGTACTTC
TRBJ2-3 - - TRBV9 CASSVGEGSDTQYF TGTGCCAGCAGCGTAGGGGAAGGCTCGGATACGCAGTATTTT
TRBJ1-1 - - TRBV4-2 CASSLDASPTEAFF TGTGCCAGCAGCCTAGACGCGAGTCCCACTGAAGCTTTCTTT
TRBJ1-5 - - TRBV29-1 CSAAGASNQPQHF TGCAGCGCCGCCGGGGCCAGCAATCAGCCCCAGCATTTT
TRBJ1-2 TRBD1 once TRBV27 CASSSRTGGGYTF TGTGCCAGCAGTTCACGGACAGGGGGCGGCTACACCTTC
TRBJ1-5 - - TRBV29-1 CSVADGVTIGNQPQHF TGCAGCGTTGCTGACGGGGTTACGATCGGCAATCAGCCCCAGCATTTT
TRBJ1-6 - - TRBV2 CAIQGIGYNSPLHF TGTGCCATCCAAGGGATTGGGTATAATTCACCCCTCCACTTT
TRBJ1-1 - - TRBV11-3 CASSFDSGSGAFF TGTGCCAGCAGTTTTGACTCCGGATCCGGAGCTTTCTTT
TRBJ2-1 - - TRBV5-6 CASSHLSSGGEQFF TGTGCCAGCAGCCACCTATCGTCCGGAGGGGAGCAGTTCTTC
TRBJ2-7 TRBD1 - TRBV9 CASSVEPGGIYEQYF TGTGCCAGCAGCGTAGAGCCAGGGGGCATCTACGAGCAGTACTTC
TRBJ1-1 TRBD1 - TRBV27 CASSFRGQGSTEAFF TGTGCCAGCAGTTTTAGGGGACAGGGAAGCACTGAAGCTTTCTTT
TRBJ2-7 - - TRBV6-5 CASSYNRHPYEQYF TGTGCCAGCAGTTACAACAGGCATCCCTACGAGCAGTACTTC
TRBJ2-7 - - TRBV6-6 CASRETGSQSYEQYF TGTGCCAGCAGAGAAACAGGGAGCCAATCCTACGAGCAGTACTTC
TRBJ2-7 - - TRBV11-2 CASSPFGGFNEQYF TGTGCCAGCAGCCCTTTTGGGGGGTTCAACGAGCAGTACTTC
TRBJ2-3 TRBD1 - TRBV30 CAWGRDRDRNTQYF TGTGCCTGGGGCCGGGACAGGGACAGGAATACGCAGTATTTT
TRBJ2-1 TRBD2 - TRBV6-6 CASSYYGGDNEQFF TGTGCCAGCAGTTACTACGGGGGGGACAATGAGCAGTTCTTC
TRBJ1-6 TRBD1 - TRBV7-8 CASSPTTGRNSPLHF TGTGCCAGCAGTCCAACGACAGGGAGGAATTCACCCCTCCACTTT
TRBJ2-7 - - TRBV4-2 CASSQEPHQSYEQYF TGTGCCAGCAGCCAAGAACCACACCAGTCCTACGAGCAGTACTTC
TRBJ2-7 - - TRBV6-5 CASSSPGGDTYEQYF TGTGCCAGCAGTTCCCCGGGCGGGGACACCTACGAGCAGTACTTC
TRBJ2-5 TRBD2 - TRBV7-2 CASSLQAGAGETQYF TGTGCCAGCAGCCTCCAAGCGGGGGCCGGAGAGACCCAGTACTTC
TRBJ2-2 - once TRBV19 CASKEGGANTGELFF TGTGCCAGTAAAGAGGGGGGAGCGAACACCGGGGAGCTGTTTTTT
TRBJ1-5 - few TRBV18 CASSSLVGEPQHF TGTGCCAGCTCATCCTTGGTGGGAGAGCCCCAGCATTTT
TRBJ1-6 - - TRBV18 CASSGNSPLHF TGTGCCAGCTCAGGAAATTCACCCCTCCACTTT
TRBJ2-7 TRBD2 - TRBV14 CASSQGEGYEQYF TGTGCCAGCAGCCAAGGGGAGGGCTACGAGCAGTACTTC
TRBJ2-7 TRBD2 - TRBV7-2 CASSFYMARGGEQYF TGTGCCAGCAGCTTTTATATGGCCCGGGGAGGGGAGCAGTACTTC
TRBJ2-2 TRBD2 - TRBV4-1 CASSQAAQRGGAAGELFF TGCGCCAGCAGCCAAGCCGCCCAGCGGGGGGGGGCGGCCGGGGAGCTGTTTTTT
TRBJ2-3 TRBD1 - TRBV5-1 CASSGGQGADTQYF TGCGCCAGCAGCGGGGGACAGGGGGCAGATACGCAGTATTTT
TRBJ1-3 - - TRBV13 CASSLSRGNTIYF TGTGCCAGCAGTTTGAGCAGGGGAAACACCATATATTTT
TRBJ2-6 - - TRBV7-9 CASSLGGSGANVLTF TGTGCCAGCAGCTTAGGGGGCTCTGGGGCCAACGTCCTGACTTTC
TRBJ2-5 TRBD2 - TRBV19 CGTSGGARETQYF TGTGGGACTAGCGGGGGGGCCAGAGAGACCCAGTACTTC
TRBJ1-5 - - TRBV10-2 CASSGQKGNQPQHF TGCGCCAGCAGTGGACAAAAGGGCAATCAGCCCCAGCATTTT
TRBJ1-5 - once TRBV12-5 CASGLPRADTDQPQHF TGTGCTAGTGGGCTCCCGAGGGCGGATACCGATCAGCCCCAGCATTTT